This entry features one T cell receptor beta chain sequence. Its antigen is currently unknown. These data originate in a study of T cell repertoires in cytomegalovirus infection. Background on the study: It can be stated that public TCR beta signatures indicated CMV infection as well as a matching HLA type. Regarding the study as a whole: Dominant in the ex vivo response were TCR beta clonotypes restricted by HLA-C and specific for CMV. Public TCR beta family frequency separated CMV-and-HLA carriers, including in an independent cohort.

The CDR3 totals 13 residues. Germline V gene sequence: CDR1 LGHDT, CDR2 YNNKEL (reference sequence). Deletions cut 3 bases from V and 6 bases from J, with 9 bases between. TCRdb fed the reads into MiXCR, producing one record per CDR3 protein. This table has about 530,000 distinct CDR3 sequences, around 27% appearing once. The chain has TRBV3-1 and TRBJ2-1; tentatively, D is TRBD2 (6 bases). The sequence derives from a human donor in good health (CMV status not recorded). Some clones in this sample may be carry-over from other donors' samples. Sequencing used PBMCs. The DNA of the CDR3 is TGTGCCAGCAGCCAGTGGGGGGTCAATGAGCAGTTCTTC. It specifies CASSQWGVNEQFF.